The 27 T cell receptor beta chains below all came from one sample that was sequenced in a study of vaccination and CD4 T cells after COVID-19. Stated time point: late sampling 161 to 241 days after vaccination in a few convalescent patients. Stated treatment: roughly ten-day PBMC culture with coronavirus spike peptide pools or control peptides (ViraFEST assay). For these receptors, no antigen is known. Cultured CD4+ T cell DNA underwent sequencing with the Oncomine TCR Beta short-read assay. A single record per CDR3 protein comes from TCRdb applying MiXCR to the PCR reads. This table has around 18,000 distinct CDR3 sequences, roughly 56% appearing once. The sequences come from CD4+ T cells from blood, cultured in vitro, collected about 7 months after SARS-CoV-2 vaccination. These receptors all stem from a human donor who had recovered from COVID-19.

This sequence joins TRBV20-1 and TRBJ2-5, with TRBD2 matching 8 bases. V was clipped by 4 bases and J by 5 bases; unmatched bases: 9. CDR1 and CDR2 from the germline V gene are DFQATT and SNEGSKA (reference sequence). The CDR3 runs to 14 residues. This chain's CDR3 is CSATYQRGWETQYF. The CDR3 nucleotides read TGCAGTGCTACTTACCAGCGGGGGTGGGAGACCCAGTACTTC.

The gene calls are TRBV27 and TRBJ2-5; the match to TRBD2 covers 7 bases. After removal of 4 bases from V and 2 bases from J, the junction contained 1 base not matched to a gene. The CDR3 consists of 13 residues. CDR1 is MNHEY and CDR2 is SMNVEV in the germline V gene (reference sequence). In DNA form, the CDR3 reads TGTGCCAGCAGTTCGCGGGGGCAAGAGACCCAGTACTTC. This translates into CASSSRGQETQYF.

This clonotype was seen a handful of times. The chain carries TRBV27 and TRBJ1-1; D perhaps matches TRBD1 (6 bases). There are 12 residues in the CDR3. V lost 5 bases and J lost 5, with 9 bases in between. The germline V gene has CDR1 MNHEY and CDR2 SMNVEV (reference sequence). CDR3 amino acids: CASSQRGTEAFF. The CDR3, as DNA: TGTGCCAGCAGTCAAAGGGGGACTGAAGCTTTCTTT.

The V gene is TRBV27, the J gene TRBJ2-6; TRBD1 aligns across 8 bases. Germline CDR1 MNHEY, CDR2 SMNVEV (reference sequence). The CDR3 sequence is 19 residues long. V was pared by 3 bases and J by 0 bases, with 10 bases of the junction left unmatched. The CDR3: CASSFYRGWSSSGANVLTF. The CDR3, as DNA: TGTGCCAGCAGTTTCTACAGGGGGTGGTCCTCCTCTGGGGCCAACGTCCTGACTTTC.

The genes are TRBV10-3 and TRBJ1-1; weak D call: TRBD1 (6 bases). Germline V gene data show CDR1 as ENHRY and CDR2 as SYGVKD. Trimming cost V 4 bases and J 4 bases, with 13 bases left between them. The CDR3 consists of 14 residues. CDR3 sequence: CAISVSRGATEAFF. DNA of the CDR3: TGTGCCATCAGTGTTAGCAGGGGTGCCACTGAAGCTTTCTTT.

This rearrangement joins TRBV24-1 to TRBJ2-1; 9 bases align to TRBD2. CDR1 and CDR2 from the germline V gene are KGHDR and SFDVKD. V trimming: 3 bases; J trimming: 5 bases; junction bases outside the gene matches: 7. The CDR3 totals 16 residues. The chain's CDR3 is CATSDPGTSRNNEQFF. Here the CDR3 DNA reads TGTGCCACCAGTGATCCCGGGACTAGCAGAAACAATGAGCAGTTCTTC.

There are a few counts of this clonotype. This rearrangement joins TRBV19 to TRBJ1-5, with D tentatively TRBD1 (6 bases). The CDR3 contains 12 residues. V was pared by 5 bases and J by 9 bases, with 11 bases between. The germline gives CDR1 LNHDA, CDR2 SQIVND (reference sequence). Here the CDR3 DNA reads TGTGCCAGTAGTCCACAGGGCCCGCCCCAGCATTTT. Protein: CASSPQGPPQHF.

V is TRBV5-4 and J is TRBJ1-2; a weak D match, TRBD1 (6 bases). CDR3 length equals 15 residues. Germline V lookup: CDR1 SGHNT, CDR2 YYREEE (reference sequence). V was pared by 0 bases and J by 7 bases, with 16 bases between. In nucleotides, the CDR3 is TGTGCCAGCAGCTTGGTCCGGCGGGGGGCGGGTGGCTACACCTTC. As protein: CASSLVRRGAGGYTF.

The rearrangement joins TRBV20-1 to TRBJ2-4; D perhaps matches TRBD2 (6 bases). V lost 0 bases, J lost 7 bases, and 10 bases lay in between. This CDR3 is built from 13 residues. CDR1 is DFQATT, CDR2 SNEGSKA, per germline (reference sequence). This CDR3 reads CSARDYAGNIQYF. CDR3 bases: TGCAGTGCTAGAGATTACGCGGGGAACATTCAGTACTTC.

V is TRBV5-1 and J is TRBJ2-1; 7 nucleotides align to TRBD2. The CDR3 is 14 amino acids. Germline-derived CDR1 and CDR2 are SGHRS and YFSETQ. The V segment lost 0 bases and the J segment 6 bases; nucleotides outside the gene matches: 3. CDR3 region: CASSLDRLANEQFF. In DNA form, the CDR3 reads TGCGCCAGCAGCTTGGATAGACTAGCCAATGAGCAGTTCTTC.

The J gene is TRBJ1-5, the V gene TRBV20-1, with D perhaps matching TRBD1 (5 bases). This CDR3 contains 15 residues. The V end lost 0 bases, the J end lost 0 bases, and 9 bases lay between the germline ends. The germline gives CDR1 DFQATT, CDR2 SNEGSKA (reference sequence). The CDR3 region has the DNA TGCAGTGCTAGAGATATTGGGGGTAGCAATCAGCCCCAGCATTTT. It encodes CSARDIGGSNQPQHF.

Only one count was recorded for this clonotype. The chain couples TRBV11-1 to TRBJ2-1, with TRBD2 identical over 10 bases. From germline, CDR1 is SGHAT and CDR2 FQDESV (reference sequence). This CDR3 region has 15 residues. V was pared by 4 bases and J by 6 bases, with 6 bases of the junction left unmatched. In nucleotides, the CDR3 is TGTGCCAGCAGCTCTAGCGGGAGAACCTGCAATGAGCAGTTCTTC. This gives the protein CASSSSGRTCNEQFF.

The V call is TRBV7-9, the J call TRBJ2-5; perhaps TRBD2 as D (5 bases). V was shortened by 7 bases and J by 6 bases, with 18 bases between the two germline ends. The germline CDR1 and CDR2 sequences are SEHNR and FQNEAQ (reference sequence). The CDR3 contains 14 residues. The CDR3 region has the DNA TGTGCCAGCACCGAGAGGGATCCCGGGCAGACCCAGTACTTC. As protein: CASTERDPGQTQYF.

The chain joins TRBV6-5 to TRBJ2-6; D not certain. The CDR3 runs to 15 residues. The V end was cut by 2 bases, the J end by 1 base, with 6 bases between. CDR1 is MNHEY, CDR2 SVGAGI, per germline. DNA of the CDR3: TGTGCCAGCAGTTACGAGGCGTCTGGGGCCAACGTCCTGACTTTC. Translated, it gives CASSYEASGANVLTF.

The rearrangement links TRBV27 to TRBJ2-3; no clear D. The CDR3 has 16 amino acids. Germline lookup yields CDR1 MNHEY and CDR2 SMNVEV (reference sequence). V lost 2 bases and J 2 bases, leaving 14 bases between the germline ends. The CDR3 DNA follows: TGTGCCAGCAGTTTAATCACCCCTAAAGACACAGATACGCAGTATTTT. Its translation: CASSLITPKDTDTQYF.

This clonotype has just a few counts. V is TRBV7-2 and J is TRBJ2-1; 8 nucleotides match TRBD2. The CDR3 has 14 residues. V lost 5 bases and J lost 9; bases outside the gene matches: 9. CDR1 SGHTA and CDR2 FQGNSA come from the germline V gene. DNA for the CDR3: TGTGCCAGCAGCCCCCGAGCGGGGGTTAGTGAGCAGTTCTTC. Its translation is CASSPRAGVSEQFF.

CDR3 amino acids: CASMVDGYTF. DNA of the CDR3: TGTGCCAGCATGGTTGATGGCTACACCTTC. V and J are TRBV2 and TRBJ1-2; D gene uncertain. Germline assignment: CDR1 SNHLY and CDR2 FYNNEI. The ends were cut back, 7 bases at V and 6 bases at J, with 6 bases in the middle. CDR3 length: 10 amino acids.

The genes are TRBV7-2 and TRBJ2-2, with 9 positions matching TRBD2. The CDR3 sequence is 15 residues long. CDR1 and CDR2 from the germline V gene are SGHTA and FQGNSA. Trimming at V came to 5 bases and at J to 5 bases, leaving 6 bases not matched to a gene. CDR3 protein: CASSPGLARTGELFF. CDR3 nucleotide sequence: TGTGCCAGCAGCCCGGGACTAGCTCGGACCGGGGAGCTGTTTTTT.

J is TRBJ1-3 and V is TRBV7-6; D might be TRBD1 (6 bases). V lost 5 bases and J lost 0, with 17 bases in between. The germline V gene has CDR1 SGHVS and CDR2 FNYEAQ. The CDR3 runs to 17 residues. The CDR3 sequence is CASSLLGAAVSGNTIYF. The CDR3 DNA is TGTGCCAGCAGCCTCCTGGGGGCAGCCGTCTCTGGAAACACCATATATTTT.

V gene TRBV24-1 combines with J gene TRBJ2-3; TRBD1 might be the D (5 bases). The CDR3 is 13 residues long. Germline CDR1 reads KGHDR; CDR2 reads SFDVKD. V was clipped by 2 bases and J by 4 bases, with 6 bases between them. The CDR3 region has the DNA TGTGCCACCAGTGATTCAGGGTCAGATACGCAGTATTTT. Encoded protein: CATSDSGSDTQYF.

This clonotype appeared a few times. CDR3 protein: CASSFGRGSGELFF. In DNA form, the CDR3 reads TGTGCCAGCAGCTTTGGAAGAGGCTCCGGGGAGCTGTTTTTT. The rearrangement links TRBV7-2 to TRBJ2-2; D is unresolved. V lost 3 bases and J lost 6, with 11 bases in between. The CDR3 contains 14 residues. CDR1 SGHTA and CDR2 FQGNSA come from the germline V gene.

The V call is TRBV12-3 or TRBV12-4, the J call TRBJ2-5; D not resolved. CDR3 length equals 14 residues. V lost 2 bases and J lost 2, with 9 bases in between. In DNA form, the CDR3 reads TGTGCCAGCAGTTTAAGACGCCAGCAAGAGACCCAGTACTTC. Amino acid sequence: CASSLRRQQETQYF.

This chain uses TRBV20-1 with TRBJ2-5; tentative D call: TRBD2 (6 bases). The germline gives CDR1 DFQATT, CDR2 SNEGSKA (reference sequence). Trimming left V 1 base short and J 5 bases short, with 14 bases between. The CDR3 is 14 residues long. CDR3 nucleotide sequence: TGCAGTGCTAGAGTTAGTAGCGGCGGCGAGACCCAGTACTTC. Translated, it gives CSARVSSGGETQYF.

V and J are TRBV12-3 or TRBV12-4 and TRBJ1-2, with D uncertain. V lost 2 bases and J lost 6, with 13 bases in between. The CDR3 is 14 residues long. The CDR3 coding sequence is TGTGCCAGCAGTTTATTCGGACCCGCGGATGGCTACACCTTC. Its translation: CASSLFGPADGYTF.

The chain links TRBV20-1 to TRBJ2-5, with 7 bases lining up with TRBD2. J gave up 5 bases and V 7 bases, and 7 bases lay outside the gene matches. In germline, CDR1 is DFQATT, CDR2 SNEGSKA (reference sequence). CDR3 length: 12 amino acids. CDR3 residues: CSGRREKETQYF. As DNA, the CDR3 is TGCAGTGGTAGGCGGGAGAAGGAGACCCAGTACTTC.

The CDR3 region has the DNA TGTGCCAGTAGGCTGACAGGGGGTCAGCCCCAGCATTTT. This encodes CASRLTGGQPQHF. This chain uses TRBV19 with TRBJ1-5; 9 bases agree with TRBD1. With 6 bases clipped from V and 6 bases from J, the junction kept 3 bases outside the gene matches. The CDR3 sequence is 13 residues long. CDR1 and CDR2 from the germline V gene are LNHDA and SQIVND (reference sequence). The full variable domain, completed using reference TRBV19 and TRBJ1-5, is DGGITQSPKYLFRKEGQNVTLSCEQNLNHDAMYWYRQDPGQGLRLIYYSQIVNDFQKGDIAEGYSVSREKKESFPLTVTSAQKNPTAFYLCASRLTGGQPQHFGDGTRLSIL.

This CDR3 reads CASSETGREGYTF. The CDR3, as DNA: TGTGCCAGCAGTGAAACGGGGAGGGAAGGCTACACCTTC. The chain employs TRBV25-1 and TRBJ1-2; D gene unclear. V lost 2 bases and J lost 8, with 12 bases in between. CDR1 is MGHDK and CDR2 is SYGVNS in the germline V gene. The CDR3 spans 13 residues.